The clone carrying this T cell receptor beta chain has more than one count but fewer than ten. Its antigen is not identified. This sample is drawn from a study of molecular identifiers for immune sequencing clone quantification. Study-wide points: Effector cells had over 98% of their molecules in clones above 20 RNA copies, while naive cells had under 1%.

TCRdb recomputed calls from the PCR reads with MiXCR, one row per CDR3 protein. Of some 590,000 distinct CDR3 sequences listed, over 25% are singletons. The V gene end was trimmed by 5 bases and the J gene end by 6 bases; junction bases not matched to a gene: 7. The CDR3 contains 13 residues. Germline V CDR1 and CDR2: SGHAT, FQNNGV. The clonotype originates from a human donor in good health. Some libraries in this study had Jurkat cell RNA spiked in. Source material: naive CD8+ T cells from blood, with Jurkat cell RNA spiked in. The subset was: FACS-sorted CD8+CD4-CCR7+CD45RA+ naive T cells. The rearrangement links TRBV11-2 to TRBJ2-7, with TRBD2 identical over 7 bases. CDR3 sequence: CASSGRESAEQYF. In DNA form, the CDR3 reads TGTGCCAGCAGCGGGAGGGAGTCCGCCGAGCAGTACTTC.